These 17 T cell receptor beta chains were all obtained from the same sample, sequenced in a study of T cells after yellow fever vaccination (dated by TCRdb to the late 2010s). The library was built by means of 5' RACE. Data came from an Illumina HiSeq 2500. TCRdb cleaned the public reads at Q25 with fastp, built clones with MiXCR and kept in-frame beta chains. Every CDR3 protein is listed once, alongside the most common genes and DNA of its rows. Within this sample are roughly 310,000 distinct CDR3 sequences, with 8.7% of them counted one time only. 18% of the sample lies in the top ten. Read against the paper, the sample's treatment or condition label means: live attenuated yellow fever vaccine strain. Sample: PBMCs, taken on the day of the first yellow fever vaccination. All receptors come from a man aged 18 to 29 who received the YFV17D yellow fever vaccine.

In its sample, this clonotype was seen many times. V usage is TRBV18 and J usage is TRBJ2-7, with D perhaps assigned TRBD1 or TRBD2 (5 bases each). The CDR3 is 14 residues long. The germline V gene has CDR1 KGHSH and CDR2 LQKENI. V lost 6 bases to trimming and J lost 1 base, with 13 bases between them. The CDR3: CASSPLGESYEQYV. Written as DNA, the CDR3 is TGTGCCAGCTCTCCGCTGGGGGAATCCTACGAGCAGTACGTC.

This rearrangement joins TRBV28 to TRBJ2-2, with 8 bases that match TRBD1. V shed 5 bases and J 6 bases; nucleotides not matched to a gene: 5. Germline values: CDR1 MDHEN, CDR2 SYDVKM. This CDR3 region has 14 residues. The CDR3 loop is CASSPPTGAGELFF. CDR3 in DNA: TGTGCCAGCAGTCCGCCGACAGGGGCCGGGGAGCTGTTTTTT.

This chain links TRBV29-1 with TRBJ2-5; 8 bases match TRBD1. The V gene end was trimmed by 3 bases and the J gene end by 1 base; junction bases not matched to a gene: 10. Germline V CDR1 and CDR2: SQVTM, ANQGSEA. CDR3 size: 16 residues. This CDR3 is CSVEGAGGILQETQYF. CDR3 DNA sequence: TGCAGCGTTGAGGGGGCAGGGGGCATACTCCAAGAGACCCAGTACTTC.

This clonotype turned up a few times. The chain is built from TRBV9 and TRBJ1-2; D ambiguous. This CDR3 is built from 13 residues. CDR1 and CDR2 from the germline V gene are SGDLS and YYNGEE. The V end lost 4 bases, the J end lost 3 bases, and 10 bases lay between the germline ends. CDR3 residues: CASSSGSDYGYTF. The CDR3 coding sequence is TGTGCCAGCAGCTCGGGGTCGGACTATGGCTACACCTTC.

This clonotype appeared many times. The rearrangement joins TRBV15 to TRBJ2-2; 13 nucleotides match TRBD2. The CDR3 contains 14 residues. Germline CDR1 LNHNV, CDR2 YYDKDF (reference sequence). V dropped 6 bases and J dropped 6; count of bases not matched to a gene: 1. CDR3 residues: CATRTSGGPGELFF. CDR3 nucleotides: TGTGCCACCAGGACTAGCGGGGGGCCCGGGGAGCTGTTTTTT. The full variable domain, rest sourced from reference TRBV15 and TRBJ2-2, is DAMVIQNPRYQVTQFGKPVTLSCSQTLNHNVMYWYQQKSSQAPKLLFHYYDKDFNNEADTPDNFQSRRPNTSFCFLDIRSPGLGDTAMYLCATRTSGGPGELFFGEGSRLTVL.

Here the CDR3 reads CASSYGWGDLTEAFF. The DNA for the CDR3 is TGTGCCAGCAGTTACGGGTGGGGGGATCTCACTGAAGCTTTCTTT. V and J are TRBV6-5 and TRBJ1-1, with TRBD1 as a possible D gene (5 bases). V was trimmed by 2 bases and J by 4 bases, leaving 14 bases between them. CDR1 and CDR2 (germline): MNHEY, SVGAGI. CDR3 length: 15 residues.

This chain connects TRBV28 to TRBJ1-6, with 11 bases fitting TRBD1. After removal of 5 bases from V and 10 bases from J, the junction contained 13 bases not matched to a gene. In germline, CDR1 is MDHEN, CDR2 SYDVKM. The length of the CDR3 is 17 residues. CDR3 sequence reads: CASSVGTGGNRGSPLHF. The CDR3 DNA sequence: TGTGCCAGCAGTGTCGGGACAGGGGGAAATCGGGGCTCACCCCTCCACTTT.

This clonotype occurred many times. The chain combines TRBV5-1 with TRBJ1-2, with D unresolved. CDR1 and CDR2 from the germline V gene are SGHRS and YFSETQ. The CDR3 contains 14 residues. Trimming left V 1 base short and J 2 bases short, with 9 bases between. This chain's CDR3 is CASSLLGANYGYTF. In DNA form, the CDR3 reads TGCGCCAGCAGCTTGTTGGGTGCGAACTATGGCTACACCTTC. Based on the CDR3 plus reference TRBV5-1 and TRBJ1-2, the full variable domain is KAGVTQTPRYLIKTRGQQVTLSCSPISGHRSVSWYQQTPGQGLQFLFEYFSETQRNKGNFPGRFSGRQFSNSRSEMNVSTLELGDSALYLCASSLLGANYGYTFGSGTRLTVV.

The CDR3 loop is CASSPGGDHSPLHF. The CDR3 nucleotides are TGTGCCAGCTCACCAGGAGGGGACCATTCACCCCTCCACTTT. The rearrangement links TRBV18 to TRBJ1-6, with a tentative D call TRBD1 (5 bases). Germline assignment: CDR1 KGHSH and CDR2 LQKENI. Trimming cost V 2 bases and J 8 bases, with 10 bases left between them. CDR3 length: 14 amino acids.

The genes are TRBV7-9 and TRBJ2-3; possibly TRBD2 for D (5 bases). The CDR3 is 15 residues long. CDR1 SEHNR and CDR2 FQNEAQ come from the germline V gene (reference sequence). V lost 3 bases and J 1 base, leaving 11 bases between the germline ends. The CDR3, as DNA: TGTGCCAGCAGCTTCGGTCTCGGGGGCACAGATACGCAGTATTTT. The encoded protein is CASSFGLGGTDTQYF.

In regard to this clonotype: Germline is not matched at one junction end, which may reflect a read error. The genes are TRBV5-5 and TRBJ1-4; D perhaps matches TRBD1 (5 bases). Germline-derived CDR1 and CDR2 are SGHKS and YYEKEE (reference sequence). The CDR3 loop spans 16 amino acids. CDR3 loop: CANSLGPEATNEKLFF. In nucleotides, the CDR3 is TGTGCCAACAGCTTGGGGCCAGAGGCAACTAATGAAAAACTGTTTTTT.

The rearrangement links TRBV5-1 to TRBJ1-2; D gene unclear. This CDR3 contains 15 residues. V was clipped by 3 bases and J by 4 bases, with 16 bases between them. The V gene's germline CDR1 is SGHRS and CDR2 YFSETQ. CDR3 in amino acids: CASSYHPKASYGYTF. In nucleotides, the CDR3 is TGCGCCAGCAGCTACCATCCCAAAGCTTCCTATGGCTACACCTTC.

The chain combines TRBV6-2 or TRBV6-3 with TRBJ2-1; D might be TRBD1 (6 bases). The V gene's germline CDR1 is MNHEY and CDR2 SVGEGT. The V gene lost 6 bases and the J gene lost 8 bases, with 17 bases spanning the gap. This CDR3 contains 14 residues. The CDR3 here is CASSLGQGWDEQFF. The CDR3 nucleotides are TGTGCCAGCAGCCTGGGACAAGGCTGGGATGAGCAGTTCTTC.

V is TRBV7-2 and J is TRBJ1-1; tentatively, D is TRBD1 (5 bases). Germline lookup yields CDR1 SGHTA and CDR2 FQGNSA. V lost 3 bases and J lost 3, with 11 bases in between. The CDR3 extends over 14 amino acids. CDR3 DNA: TGTGCCAGCAGCTTTGGCAGGGAACACACTGAAGCTTTCTTT. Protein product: CASSFGREHTEAFF.

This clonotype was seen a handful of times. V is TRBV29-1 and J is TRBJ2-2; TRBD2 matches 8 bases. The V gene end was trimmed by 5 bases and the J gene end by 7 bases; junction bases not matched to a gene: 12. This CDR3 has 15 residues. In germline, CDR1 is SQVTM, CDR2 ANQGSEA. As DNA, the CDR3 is TGCAGCGTTTGGTCGGGGGGGGCGTTGGACGGGGAGCTGTTTTTT. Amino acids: CSVWSGGALDGELFF.

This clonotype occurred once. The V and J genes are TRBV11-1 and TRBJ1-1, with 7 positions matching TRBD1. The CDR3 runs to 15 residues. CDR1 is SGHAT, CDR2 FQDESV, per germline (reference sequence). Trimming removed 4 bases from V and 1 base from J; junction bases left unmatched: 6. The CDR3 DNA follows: TGTGCCAGCAGCTGGAACAGGGGAGCGAACACTGAAGCTTTCTTT. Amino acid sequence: CASSWNRGANTEAFF. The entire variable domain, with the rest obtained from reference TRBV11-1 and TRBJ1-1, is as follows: EAEVAQSPRYKITEKSQAVAFWCDPISGHATLYWYRQILGQGPELLVQFQDESVVDDSQLPKDRFSAERLKGVDSTLKIQPAELGDSAMYLCASSWNRGANTEAFFGQGTRLTVV.

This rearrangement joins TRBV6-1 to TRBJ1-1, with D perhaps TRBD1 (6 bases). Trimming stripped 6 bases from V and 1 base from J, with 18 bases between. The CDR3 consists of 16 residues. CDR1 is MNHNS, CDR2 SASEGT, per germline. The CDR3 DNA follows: TGTGCCAGCAGCCCGACAGGCTTGGACGGGAACACTGAAGCTTTCTTT. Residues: CASSPTGLDGNTEAFF.